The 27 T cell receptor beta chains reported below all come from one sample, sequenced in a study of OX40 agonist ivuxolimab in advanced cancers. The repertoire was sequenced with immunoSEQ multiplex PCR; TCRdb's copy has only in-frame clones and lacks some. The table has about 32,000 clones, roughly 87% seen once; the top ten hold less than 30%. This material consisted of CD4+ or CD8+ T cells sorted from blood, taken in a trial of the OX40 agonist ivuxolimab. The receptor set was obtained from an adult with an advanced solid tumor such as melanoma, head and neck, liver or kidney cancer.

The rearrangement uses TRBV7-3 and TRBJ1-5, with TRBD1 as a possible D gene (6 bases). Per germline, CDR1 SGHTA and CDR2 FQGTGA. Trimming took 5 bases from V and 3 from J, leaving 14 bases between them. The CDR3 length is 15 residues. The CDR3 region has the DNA TGTGCCAGCAGCCCCCTTGGGGGGCCCAATCAGCCCCAGCATTTT. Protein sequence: CASSPLGGPNQPQHF.

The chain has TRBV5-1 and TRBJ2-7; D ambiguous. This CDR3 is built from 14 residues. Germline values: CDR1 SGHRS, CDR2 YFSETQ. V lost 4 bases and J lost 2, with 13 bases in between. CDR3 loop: CASSPAVGTYEQYF. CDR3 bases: TGCGCCAGCAGCCCCGCCGTCGGAACCTACGAGCAGTACTTC. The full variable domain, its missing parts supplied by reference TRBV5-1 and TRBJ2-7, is KAGVTQTPRYLIKTRGQQVTLSCSPISGHRSVSWYQQTPGQGLQFLFEYFSETQRNKGNFPGRFSGRQFSNSRSEMNVSTLELGDSALYLCASSPAVGTYEQYFGPGTRLTVT.

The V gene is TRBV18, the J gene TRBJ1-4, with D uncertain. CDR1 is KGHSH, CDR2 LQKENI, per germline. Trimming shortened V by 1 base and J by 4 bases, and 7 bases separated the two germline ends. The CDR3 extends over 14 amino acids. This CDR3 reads CASSPRSYNEKLFF. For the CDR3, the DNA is TGTGCCAGCTCACCACGAAGCTATAATGAAAAACTGTTTTTT.

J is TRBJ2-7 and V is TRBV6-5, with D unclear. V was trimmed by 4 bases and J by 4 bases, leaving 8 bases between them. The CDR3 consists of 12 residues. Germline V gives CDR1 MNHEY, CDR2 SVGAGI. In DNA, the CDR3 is TGTGCCAGCAGTTCGGACCGATACGAGCAGTACTTC. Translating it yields CASSSDRYEQYF.

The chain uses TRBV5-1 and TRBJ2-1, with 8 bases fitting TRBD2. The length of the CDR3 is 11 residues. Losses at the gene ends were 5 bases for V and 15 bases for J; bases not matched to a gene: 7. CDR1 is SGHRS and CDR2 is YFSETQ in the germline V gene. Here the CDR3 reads CASSSGLAAFF. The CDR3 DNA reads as TGCGCCAGCAGTTCCGGACTAGCAGCGTTCTTC.

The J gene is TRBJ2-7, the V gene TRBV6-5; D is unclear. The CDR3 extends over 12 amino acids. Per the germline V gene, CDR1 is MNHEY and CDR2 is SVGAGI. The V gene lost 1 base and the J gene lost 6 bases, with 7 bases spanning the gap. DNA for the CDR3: TGTGCCAGCAGTTACTTTATCGCCGAGCAGTACTTC. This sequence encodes CASSYFIAEQYF.

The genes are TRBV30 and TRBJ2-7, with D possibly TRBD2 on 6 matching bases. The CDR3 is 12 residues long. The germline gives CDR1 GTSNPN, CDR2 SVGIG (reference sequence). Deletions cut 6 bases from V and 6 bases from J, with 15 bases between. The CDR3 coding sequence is TGTGCCTGCCAGCCGGGAGCGGCCGAGCAGTACTTC. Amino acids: CACQPGAAEQYF.

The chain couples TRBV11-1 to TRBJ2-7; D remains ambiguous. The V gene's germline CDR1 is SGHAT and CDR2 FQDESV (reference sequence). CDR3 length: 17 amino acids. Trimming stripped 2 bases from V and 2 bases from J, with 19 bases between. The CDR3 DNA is TGTGCCAGCAGCTTACGATACCCAATGATACAAACCTACGAGCAGTACTTC. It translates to CASSLRYPMIQTYEQYF.

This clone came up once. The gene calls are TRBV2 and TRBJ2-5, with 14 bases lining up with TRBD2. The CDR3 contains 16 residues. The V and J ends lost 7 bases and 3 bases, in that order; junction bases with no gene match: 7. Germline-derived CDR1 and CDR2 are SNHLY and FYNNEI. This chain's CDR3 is CASMPPTSGGEETQYF. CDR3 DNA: TGTGCCAGCATGCCACCGACTAGCGGGGGGGAAGAGACCCAGTACTTC. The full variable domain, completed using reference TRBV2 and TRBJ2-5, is EPEVTQTPSHQVTQMGQEVILRCVPISNHLYFYWYRQILGQKVEFLVSFYNNEISEKSEIFDDQFSVERPDGSNFTLKIRSTKLEDSAMYFCASMPPTSGGEETQYFGPGTRLLVL.

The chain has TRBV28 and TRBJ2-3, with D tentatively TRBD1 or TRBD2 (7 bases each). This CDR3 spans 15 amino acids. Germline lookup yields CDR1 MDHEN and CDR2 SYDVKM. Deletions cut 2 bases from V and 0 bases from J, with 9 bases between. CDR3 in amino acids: CASSLQGGSTDTQYF. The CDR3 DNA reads TGTGCCAGCAGTTTACAGGGGGGGAGCACAGATACGCAGTATTTT.

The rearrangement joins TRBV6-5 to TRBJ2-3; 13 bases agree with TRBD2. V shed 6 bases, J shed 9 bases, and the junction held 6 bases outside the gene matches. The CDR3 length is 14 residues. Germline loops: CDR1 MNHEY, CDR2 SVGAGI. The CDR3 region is CASSRTSGGETQYF. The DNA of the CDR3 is TGTGCCAGCAGCAGGACTAGCGGGGGAGAAACGCAGTATTTT.

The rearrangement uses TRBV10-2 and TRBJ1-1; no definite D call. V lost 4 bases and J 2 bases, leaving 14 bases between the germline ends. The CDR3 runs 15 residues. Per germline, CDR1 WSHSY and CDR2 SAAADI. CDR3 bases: TGCGCCAGCAGTGCTGGGCTTCCACGTAACACTGAAGCTTTCTTT. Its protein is CASSAGLPRNTEAFF.

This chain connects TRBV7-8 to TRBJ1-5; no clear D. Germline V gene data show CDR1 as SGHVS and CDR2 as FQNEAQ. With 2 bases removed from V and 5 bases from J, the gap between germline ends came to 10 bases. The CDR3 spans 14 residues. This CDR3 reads CASSLSGVHQPQHF. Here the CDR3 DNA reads TGTGCCAGCAGCTTATCCGGGGTTCATCAGCCCCAGCATTTT.

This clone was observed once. CDR3 nucleotide sequence: TGCGCCAGCAGCAGGGGTGTCGAAGAGACCCAGTACTTC. It is translated as CASSRGVEETQYF. This chain connects TRBV10-1 to TRBJ2-5; possibly TRBD1 for D (6 bases). This CDR3 has 13 amino acids. Germline V gives CDR1 WNHNN, CDR2 SYGVQD (reference sequence). V dropped 6 bases and J dropped 3 bases, with 11 bases sitting between them.

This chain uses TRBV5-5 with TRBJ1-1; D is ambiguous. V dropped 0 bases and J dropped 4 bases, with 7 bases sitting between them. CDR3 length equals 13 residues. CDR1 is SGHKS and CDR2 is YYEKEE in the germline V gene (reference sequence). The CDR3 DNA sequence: TGTGCCAGCAGCTTGGTAGGGTCCACTGAAGCTTTCTTT. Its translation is CASSLVGSTEAFF.

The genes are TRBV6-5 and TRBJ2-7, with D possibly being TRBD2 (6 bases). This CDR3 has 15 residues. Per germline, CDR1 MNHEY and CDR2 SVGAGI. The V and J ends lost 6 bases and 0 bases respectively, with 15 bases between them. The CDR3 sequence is CASSVGGGSSYEQYF. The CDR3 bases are TGTGCCAGCAGCGTAGGTGGGGGGAGCTCCTACGAGCAGTACTTC.

CDR3 nucleotides: TGCGCCAGCAGCCCCGGGACTAGCGGGGTACATGAGCAGTTCTTC. Translation: CASSPGTSGVHEQFF. The chain combines TRBV4-1 with TRBJ2-1; TRBD2 agrees at 13 bases. This CDR3 is built from 15 residues. CDR1 and CDR2 (germline): MGHRA, YSYEKL. Trimming removed 4 bases from V and 8 bases from J; junction bases left unmatched: 5.

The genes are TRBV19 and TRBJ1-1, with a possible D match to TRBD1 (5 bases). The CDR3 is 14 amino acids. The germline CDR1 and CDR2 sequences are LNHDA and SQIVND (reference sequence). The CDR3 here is CGAGENAGVTEAFF. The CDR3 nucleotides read TGTGGTGCGGGGGAGAACGCGGGAGTCACTGAAGCTTTCTTT. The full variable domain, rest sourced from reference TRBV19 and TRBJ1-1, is DGGITQSPKYLFRKEGQNVTLSCEQNLNHDAMYWYRQDPGQGLRLIYYSQIVNDFQKGDIAEGYSVSREKKESFPLTVTSAQKNPTAFYLCGAGENAGVTEAFFGQGTRLTVV.

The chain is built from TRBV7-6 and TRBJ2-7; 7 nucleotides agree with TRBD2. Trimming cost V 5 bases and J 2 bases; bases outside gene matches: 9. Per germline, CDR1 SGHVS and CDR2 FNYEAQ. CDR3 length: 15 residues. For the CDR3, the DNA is TGTGCCAGCAGCCCAGACCCGGGACTAACCTACGAGCAGTACTTC. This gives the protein CASSPDPGLTYEQYF.

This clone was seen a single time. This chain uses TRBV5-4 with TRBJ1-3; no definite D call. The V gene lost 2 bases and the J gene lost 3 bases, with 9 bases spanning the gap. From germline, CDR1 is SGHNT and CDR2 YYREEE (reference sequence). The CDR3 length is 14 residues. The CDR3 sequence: CASSFKGGGNTIYF. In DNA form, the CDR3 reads TGTGCCAGCAGCTTCAAGGGAGGTGGAAACACCATATATTTT.

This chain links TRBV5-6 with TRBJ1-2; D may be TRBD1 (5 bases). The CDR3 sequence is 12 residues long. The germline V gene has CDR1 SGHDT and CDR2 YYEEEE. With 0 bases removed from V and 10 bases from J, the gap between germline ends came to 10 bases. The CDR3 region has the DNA TGTGCCAGCAGCTTGGCGGTGACAGACTACACCTTC. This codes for CASSLAVTDYTF.

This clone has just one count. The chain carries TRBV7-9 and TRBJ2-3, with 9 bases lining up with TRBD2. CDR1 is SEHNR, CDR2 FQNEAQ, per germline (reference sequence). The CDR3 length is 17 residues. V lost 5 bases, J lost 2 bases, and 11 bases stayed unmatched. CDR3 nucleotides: TGTGCCAGCAGCCTCCCCCCTCTAGCGGGGATCACAGATACGCAGTATTTT. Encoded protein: CASSLPPLAGITDTQYF.

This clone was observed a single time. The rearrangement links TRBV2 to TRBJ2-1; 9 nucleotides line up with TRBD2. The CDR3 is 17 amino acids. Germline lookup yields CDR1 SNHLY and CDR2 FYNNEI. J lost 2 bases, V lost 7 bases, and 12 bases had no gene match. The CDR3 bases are TGTGCCAGCACCCTCCCCCCCAAGCGGGAGGCCTACAATGAGCAGTTCTTC. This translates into CASTLPPKREAYNEQFF.

The CDR3 here is CASSWGANSYEQYF. Written as DNA, the CDR3 is TGTGCCAGCAGTTGGGGGGCAAACTCCTACGAGCAGTACTTC. The chain has TRBV6-1 and TRBJ2-7, with D perhaps assigned TRBD1 or TRBD2 (6 bases each). The germline V gene has CDR1 MNHNS and CDR2 SASEGT. This CDR3 contains 14 residues. Trimming removed 5 bases from V and 0 bases from J, with 11 bases in between.

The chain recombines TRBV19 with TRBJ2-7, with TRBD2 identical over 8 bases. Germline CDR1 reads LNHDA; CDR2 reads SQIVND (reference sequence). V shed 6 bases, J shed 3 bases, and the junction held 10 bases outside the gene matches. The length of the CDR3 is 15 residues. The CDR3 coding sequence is TGTGCCAGTAGCCTTTGGGGCGGGAGGAACTACGAGCAGTACTTC. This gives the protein CASSLWGGRNYEQYF. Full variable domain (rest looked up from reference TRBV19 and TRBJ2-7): DGGITQSPKYLFRKEGQNVTLSCEQNLNHDAMYWYRQDPGQGLRLIYYSQIVNDFQKGDIAEGYSVSREKKESFPLTVTSAQKNPTAFYLCASSLWGGRNYEQYFGPGTRLTVT.

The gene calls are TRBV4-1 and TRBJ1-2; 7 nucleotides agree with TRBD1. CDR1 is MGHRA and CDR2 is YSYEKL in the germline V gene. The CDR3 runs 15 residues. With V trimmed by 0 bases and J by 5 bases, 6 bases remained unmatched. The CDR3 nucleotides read TGCGCCAGCAGCCAAGAACCCCAGGGGGGGTATGGCTACACCTTC. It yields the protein CASSQEPQGGYGYTF.

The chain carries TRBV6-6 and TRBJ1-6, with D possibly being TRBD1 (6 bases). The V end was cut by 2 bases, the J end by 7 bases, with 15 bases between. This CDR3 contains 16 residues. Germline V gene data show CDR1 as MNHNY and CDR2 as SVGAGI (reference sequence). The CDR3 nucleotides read TGTGCCAGCAGTTACCTACCGGGGACAAGAAATTCACCCCTCCACTTT. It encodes CASSYLPGTRNSPLHF.